A single sample gave rise to the 17 T cell receptor beta chains below, sequenced in a study of cytomegalovirus exposure and HLA in healthy donors. PCR was performed using 60 Vbeta and 13 Jbeta primers. The protocol was immunoSEQ multiplex PCR, while the TCRdb copy is restricted to in-frame clones and leaves out a portion. The sample records about 180,000 clones, 80% to 90% being singletons. The sequenced material came from PBMCs. These receptors were obtained from a woman aged 18-30 years in good health and CMV-seropositive.

This chain uses TRBV6-1 with TRBJ2-2; 9 bases are a match to TRBD2. The germline V gene has CDR1 MNHNS and CDR2 SASEGT. V shed 2 bases and J 4 bases; nucleotides not matched to a gene: 2. The CDR3 spans 15 residues. Here the CDR3 DNA reads TGTGCCAGCAGTGAAATGACTAGCGGCACCGGGGAGCTGTTTTTT. This sequence encodes CASSEMTSGTGELFF.

V is TRBV5-6 and J is TRBJ1-2; 12 bases agree with TRBD1. The germline gives CDR1 SGHDT, CDR2 YYEEEE. CDR3 length equals 16 residues. V lost 2 bases, J lost 4 bases, and 6 bases stayed unmatched. CDR3 amino acids: CASSFGTGGRGYGYTF. The DNA of the CDR3 is TGTGCCAGCAGCTTCGGGACAGGGGGCCGCGGCTATGGCTACACCTTC.

The rearrangement joins TRBV6-4 to TRBJ2-3; 10 nucleotides line up with TRBD2. The V segment lost 0 bases and the J segment 4 bases; nucleotides outside the gene matches: 7. Looked up from germline, CDR1 is MRHNA and CDR2 is SNTAGT. This CDR3 spans 17 amino acids. CDR3 sequence: CASSDSISGGVSDTQYF. In nucleotides, the CDR3 is TGTGCCAGCAGTGACTCGATAAGCGGGGGGGTTTCAGATACGCAGTATTTT.

The genes are TRBV28 and TRBJ1-2; D is possibly TRBD1 (5 bases). Germline CDR1 reads MDHEN; CDR2 reads SYDVKM. The CDR3 spans 14 residues. Trimming removed 2 bases from V and 8 bases from J, with 15 bases in between. The CDR3 loop is CASSLISAGRGYTF. The CDR3 nucleotides are TGTGCCAGCAGTTTAATATCGGCGGGGCGGGGCTACACCTTC.

V and J are TRBV11-2 and TRBJ2-1; TRBD1 matches 8 bases. The CDR3 contains 17 residues. The trim removed 6 bases at V and 0 bases at J, leaving 10 bases unmatched. Germline V gene sequence: CDR1 SGHAT, CDR2 FQNNGV. The CDR3 sequence is CASRTVRTGSSYNEQFF. The CDR3 DNA reads TGTGCCAGCAGAACAGTACGGACAGGGAGCTCCTACAATGAGCAGTTCTTC.

The chain joins TRBV10-3 to TRBJ2-7; 15 nucleotides line up with TRBD2. CDR3 size: 16 residues. CDR1 is ENHRY and CDR2 is SYGVKD in the germline V gene. The V segment lost 4 bases and the J segment 5 bases; nucleotides outside the gene matches: 6. The CDR3 loop is CAISVGLAGGRHEQYF. DNA for the CDR3: TGTGCCATCAGTGTTGGACTAGCGGGGGGGCGGCACGAGCAGTACTTC.

The chain joins TRBV5-8 to TRBJ1-5; D uncertain. Germline V CDR1 and CDR2: SGHTS, YDEGEE. The germline V and J ends were trimmed by 2 bases and 7 bases, with 4 bases remaining between them. The CDR3 is 11 amino acids. DNA for the CDR3: TGTGCCAGCAGCTTCGGGCAGCCCCAGCATTTT. The encoded protein is CASSFGQPQHF. Filled out from reference TRBV5-8 and TRBJ1-5, the complete variable domain reads EAGVTQSPTHLIKTRGQQATLRCSPISGHTSVYWYQQALGLGLQFLLWYDEGEERNRGNFPPRFSGRQFPNYSSELNVNALELEDSALYLCASSFGQPQHFGDGTRLSIL.

The chain joins TRBV2 to TRBJ2-3; D is uncertain. The CDR3 has 15 residues. V was shortened by 2 bases and J by 2 bases, with 11 bases between the two germline ends. CDR1 is SNHLY and CDR2 is FYNNEI in the germline V gene. CDR3 bases: TGTGCCAGCAGTGAATCGGAGCAGAACACAGATACGCAGTATTTT. It encodes CASSESEQNTDTQYF. The full variable domain, completed using reference TRBV2 and TRBJ2-3, is EPEVTQTPSHQVTQMGQEVILRCVPISNHLYFYWYRQILGQKVEFLVSFYNNEISEKSEIFDDQFSVERPDGSNFTLKIRSTKLEDSAMYFCASSESEQNTDTQYFGPGTRLTVL.

The genes are TRBV7-2 and TRBJ2-2, with a weak D call TRBD1 (6 bases). The CDR3 runs 16 residues. CDR1 and CDR2 from the germline V gene are SGHTA and FQGNSA. V was trimmed by 1 base and J by 2 bases, leaving 11 bases between them. The CDR3 sequence: CASSLDSGTNTGELFF. The DNA of the CDR3 is TGTGCCAGCAGCTTAGACTCAGGGACAAACACCGGGGAGCTGTTTTTT.

This sequence joins TRBV5-6 and TRBJ2-1; 7 positions match TRBD1. Germline CDR1 and CDR2: SGHDT and YYEEEE. The CDR3 is made up of 12 amino acids. The ends lost 4 bases at V and 9 bases at J; junction bases unmatched: 4. CDR3 sequence: CASSTTGIEQFF. The CDR3 region has the DNA TGTGCCAGCAGCACGACAGGGATTGAGCAGTTCTTC.

The chain is built from TRBV5-1 and TRBJ2-7; D is perhaps TRBD1 (6 bases). Trimming pared 4 bases from V and 6 bases from J, leaving 17 bases between. Per germline, CDR1 SGHRS and CDR2 YFSETQ. The CDR3 extends over 14 amino acids. The chain's CDR3 is CASSPDRNRPEQYF. In DNA form, the CDR3 reads TGCGCCAGCAGCCCCGACAGGAACAGGCCCGAGCAGTACTTC.

This clone showed up just once. The V and J genes are TRBV4-1 and TRBJ2-1, with D unresolved. This CDR3 comprises 13 residues. Trimming left V 3 bases short and J 2 bases short, with 5 bases between. The germline CDR1 and CDR2 sequences are MGHRA and YSYEKL. The CDR3 nucleotides read TGCGCCAGCAGCCAGGCAACCTACAATGAGCAGTTCTTC. Translated, it gives CASSQATYNEQFF.

This chain uses TRBV30 with TRBJ1-2; 8 bases agree with TRBD1. Looked up from germline, CDR1 is GTSNPN and CDR2 is SVGIG (reference sequence). The ends lost 0 bases at V and 7 bases at J; junction bases unmatched: 7. The CDR3 totals 14 residues. The CDR3 is CAWSVGRGLLGYTF. The CDR3 DNA reads TGTGCCTGGAGTGTGGGCAGGGGGCTTCTTGGCTACACCTTC.

There are a few counts of this clone. The genes are TRBV7-9 and TRBJ2-5, with TRBD1 matching over 10 bases. The V and J ends lost 5 bases and 4 bases, in that order; junction bases with no gene match: 16. The CDR3 extends over 18 amino acids. Germline V gene lookup returns CDR1 SEHNR and CDR2 FQNEAQ (reference sequence). The CDR3 coding sequence is TGTGCCAGCAGCGACGGCACTAAAAGAGACAGGGGGCGAGAGACCCAGTACTTC. Its protein is CASSDGTKRDRGRETQYF.

The chain couples TRBV29-1 to TRBJ1-1; 7 nucleotides line up with TRBD1. V dropped 2 bases and J dropped 4; count of bases not matched to a gene: 10. The CDR3 is made up of 15 amino acids. Germline values: CDR1 SQVTM, CDR2 ANQGSEA. The chain's CDR3 is CSVESRRQGGTEAFF. CDR3 sequence (DNA): TGCAGCGTTGAAAGCCGGCGACAGGGTGGCACTGAAGCTTTCTTT. The variable domain in full, with the rest retrieved from reference TRBV29-1 and TRBJ1-1, is SAVISQKPSRDICQRGTSLTIQCQVDSQVTMMFWYRQQPGQSLTLIATANQGSEATYESGFVIDKFPISRPNLTFSTLTVSNMSPEDSSIYLCSVESRRQGGTEAFFGQGTRLTVV.

The CDR3 region has the DNA TGTGCCAGTAGTCAGGGCGATAGAACCTACGAGCAGTACTTC. Its translation: CASSQGDRTYEQYF. The chain employs TRBV19 and TRBJ2-7; perhaps TRBD1 as D (5 bases). CDR3 length equals 14 residues. V was cut by 5 bases and J by 2 bases, with 13 bases left in between. Per germline, CDR1 LNHDA and CDR2 SQIVND (reference sequence).

The V and J genes are TRBV4-2 and TRBJ1-1, with D possibly matching TRBD1 (6 bases). The CDR3 spans 15 residues. V was trimmed by 6 bases and J by 0 bases, leaving 14 bases between them. CDR1 is LGHNA, CDR2 YNFKEQ, per germline. CDR3 protein: CASSPRTALNTEAFF. The CDR3 DNA is TGTGCCAGCAGTCCCCGGACAGCTTTGAACACTGAAGCTTTCTTT.